Detailed here is one T cell receptor (beta chain). This sample is drawn from a study of blood T cell repertoires in COVID-19. On the study more broadly: The study drew acute and convalescent COVID-19 samples from the United States, Italy and Spain. T cells, B-cell-depleted T cells, or PBMCs provided the cDNA or gDNA that served as material.

Per the original data handling: Amplification from reference gene primers served as the basis for estimated nucleated cell counts. Data came from immunoSEQ multiplex PCR; TCRdb stores just in-frame clones and leaves some out. That table supplies the V and J calls and clone size; D and trimming were determined from the DNA. The table includes about 71,000 clones, 90% detected once. The TCR sequence derives from a woman aged 18-30 years with acute or convalescent COVID-19. Source material: peripheral blood.

Written as DNA, the CDR3 is TGTGCCTGGAGACTAGCGGGGGTAGAGACCCAGTACTTC. It specifies CAWRLAGVETQYF. The genes are TRBV30 and TRBJ2-5; 11 nucleotides line up with TRBD2. Trimming took 3 bases from V and 4 from J; bases not matched to a gene: 1. From germline, CDR1 is GTSNPN and CDR2 SVGIG (reference sequence). The CDR3 consists of 13 residues.